The 25 T cell receptor beta chains below were found in one sample sequenced in a study of T-cell reconstitution after alpha-beta-depleted transplantation in children. Study-wide results and caveats: Hyperexpanded clones declined; after one year, newly produced T cells mostly supplied diversity.

TCRbeta library construction was performed incorporating unique molecular identifiers. Using its own MiXCR run on the PCR reads, TCRdb lists one record per CDR3 protein. The data hold some 300,000 distinct CDR3 sequences, with roughly 7.8% observed a single time. These receptors lack a known antigen. The source material was peripheral blood, sampled 360 days after TCRalphabeta/CD19-depleted stem cell transplant. These receptors were obtained from a female patient aged 2-9 years who had a stem cell transplant for Fanconi anemia, so the T cells may come from the graft donor.

This sequence joins TRBV12-3 or TRBV12-4 and TRBJ2-3; no firm D call. V was clipped by 1 base and J by 6 bases, with 14 bases between them. The length of the CDR3 is 15 residues. CDR3: CASSLETPLGDTQYF. CDR3 bases: TGTGCCAGCAGTTTAGAGACCCCCCTGGGGGATACGCAGTATTTT.

The V and J genes are TRBV7-2 and TRBJ1-5; possibly TRBD1 for D (5 bases). Between the trimmed V and J ends, which lost 4 bases and 5 bases, there was a span of 18 bases. The CDR3 contains 16 residues. Germline V gives CDR1 SGHTA, CDR2 FQGNSA. The CDR3 DNA reads TGTGCCAGCAGCTCCGACGCCGACAGACTACATCAGCCCCAGCATTTT. As protein: CASSSDADRLHQPQHF.

Here the CDR3 DNA reads TGTGCCGGAGGACTAGCTTCCAACCAAGAGACCCAGTACTTC. Amino acids: CAGGLASNQETQYF. The rearrangement links TRBV19 to TRBJ2-5; 8 bases align to TRBD2. CDR3 length: 14 amino acids. In germline, CDR1 is LNHDA, CDR2 SQIVND (reference sequence). V lost 11 bases to trimming and J lost 0 bases; unmatched junction nucleotides: 8.

There are many counts of this clonotype. V gene TRBV29-1 combines with J gene TRBJ1-2; 9 bases align to TRBD1. The CDR3 length is 12 residues. Per germline, CDR1 SQVTM and CDR2 ANQGSEA. Trimming cost V 7 bases and J 6 bases; bases outside gene matches: 6. The CDR3 sequence: CSAWTGAHGYTF. The CDR3 nucleotides are TGCAGCGCTTGGACAGGGGCCCATGGCTACACCTTC. The full variable domain, with the rest looked up from reference TRBV29-1 and TRBJ1-2, is SAVISQKPSRDICQRGTSLTIQCQVDSQVTMMFWYRQQPGQSLTLIATANQGSEATYESGFVIDKFPISRPNLTFSTLTVSNMSPEDSSIYLCSAWTGAHGYTFGSGTRLTVV.

The chain couples TRBV7-3 to TRBJ2-2, with 8 bases aligning to TRBD1. Germline lookup yields CDR1 SGHTA and CDR2 FQGTGA. After removal of 5 bases from V and 4 bases from J, the junction contained 6 bases not matched to a gene. The CDR3 consists of 15 residues. The CDR3 nucleotides are TGTGCCAGCAGCCCGACAGGGGCCATCACCGGGGAGCTGTTTTTT. Protein sequence: CASSPTGAITGELFF.

This clonotype was counted many times. The rearrangement uses TRBV2 and TRBJ1-6, with 8 bases fitting TRBD1. Trimming took 2 bases from V and 7 from J; bases not matched to a gene: 4. This CDR3 is built from 15 residues. Germline CDR1 reads SNHLY; CDR2 reads FYNNEI. For the CDR3, the DNA is TGTGCCAGCAGTGAACTCCAGGGGGCCAATTCACCCCTCCACTTT. This gives the protein CASSELQGANSPLHF.

Ten or more counts support this clonotype. The rearrangement uses TRBV9 and TRBJ1-6; tentatively, D is TRBD1 (5 bases). Germline V lookup: CDR1 SGDLS, CDR2 YYNGEE. V shed 3 bases and J shed 2 bases, with 9 bases lying between them. This CDR3 spans 15 amino acids. CDR3 DNA: TGTGCCAGCAGCGCGACAGTGACCTATAATTCACCCCTCCACTTT. Translated, it gives CASSATVTYNSPLHF.

The chain recombines TRBV10-3 with TRBJ2-3; the match to TRBD2 covers 14 bases. The germline V gene encodes CDR1 ENHRY and CDR2 SYGVKD. This CDR3 is built from 16 residues. V was pared by 4 bases and J by 0 bases, with 0 bases of the junction left unmatched. Written as DNA, the CDR3 is TGTGCCATCAGTGGACTAGCGGGGGGGAGCACAGATACGCAGTATTTT. Translating gives CAISGLAGGSTDTQYF.

The rearrangement joins TRBV7-6 to TRBJ1-2; D call uncertain. V gave up 3 bases and J gave up 4 bases, with 9 bases separating them. Germline V CDR1 and CDR2: SGHVS, FNYEAQ. The CDR3 is 13 residues long. CDR3 residues: CASSFSDAYGYTF. The DNA for the CDR3 is TGTGCCAGCAGCTTTTCGGACGCCTATGGCTACACCTTC. Looking up the rest from reference TRBV7-6 and TRBJ1-2 gives the full variable domain: GAGVSQSPRYKVTKRGQDVALRCDPISGHVSLYWYRQALGQGPEFLTYFNYEAQQDKSGLPNDRFSAERPEGSISTLTIQRTEQRDSAMYRCASSFSDAYGYTFGSGTRLTVV.

The chain has TRBV5-5 and TRBJ2-7; possible D gene TRBD1, 6 bases. From germline, CDR1 is SGHKS and CDR2 YYEKEE (reference sequence). V lost 7 bases and J lost 5, with 22 bases in between. This CDR3 has 15 amino acids. The CDR3: CASCESGTPGNEQYF. DNA of the CDR3: TGTGCCAGCTGCGAGTCCGGGACACCTGGCAACGAGCAGTACTTC.

The chain couples TRBV21-1 to TRBJ2-1; TRBD2 reflects the table's D call only, with no check against the DNA. TRBV21-1 is flagged as a pseudogene. The CDR3 sequence is 17 residues long. For the CDR3, the DNA is TGTGCCAGCAGCATTAGCGGGAGGGACAGCTCCTACAATGAGCAGTTCTTC. Amino acids: CASSISGRDSSYNEQFF.

This rearrangement joins TRBV7-2 to TRBJ2-7; 9 nucleotides line up with TRBD2. This CDR3 has 13 residues. Per germline, CDR1 SGHTA and CDR2 FQGNSA. With 8 bases clipped from V and 4 bases from J, the junction kept 6 bases outside the gene matches. In DNA, the CDR3 is TGTGCCAGCGCGGGACTAGCAGGTTACGAGCAGTACTTC. Protein sequence: CASAGLAGYEQYF.

This chain connects TRBV7-3 to TRBJ2-7; 9 nucleotides line up with TRBD1. Trimming at V came to 4 bases and at J to 1 base, leaving 5 bases not matched to a gene. Germline lookup yields CDR1 SGHTA and CDR2 FQGTGA. CDR3 length: 15 amino acids. The CDR3 DNA follows: TGTGCCAGCAGCTCCGGGACAGGGATTTCCTACGAGCAGTACTTC. Its protein is CASSSGTGISYEQYF.

This clonotype was seen more than once but under ten times. This chain uses TRBV15 with TRBJ1-6, with D tentatively TRBD1 (5 bases). The CDR3 covers 16 residues. Germline V gene data show CDR1 as LNHNV and CDR2 as YYDKDF (reference sequence). With 0 bases removed from V and 7 bases from J, the gap between germline ends came to 13 bases. The CDR3 DNA reads as TGTGCCACCAGCAGAGAGTTTGGGACGGGGAATTCACCCCTCCACTTT. Its translation: CATSREFGTGNSPLHF.

This clonotype was observed at least ten times. The chain employs TRBV2 and TRBJ2-7, with unresolved D. Per germline, CDR1 SNHLY and CDR2 FYNNEI. There are 17 residues in the CDR3. Trimming pared 4 bases from V and 4 bases from J, leaving 23 bases between. The CDR3 reads CASSAPAAGRTSYEQYF. The CDR3 nucleotides are TGTGCCAGCAGTGCCCCCGCGGCAGGCAGAACATCGTACGAGCAGTACTTC.

In its sample, this clonotype was seen many times. The chain carries TRBV12-3 or TRBV12-4 and TRBJ2-1, with TRBD1 identical over 10 bases. The CDR3 has 15 residues. The V and J ends lost 3 bases and 3 bases, in that order; junction bases with no gene match: 2. DNA for the CDR3: TGTGCCAGCAGTTTGGGACAGGGGATCTACAATGAGCAGTTCTTC. Translated, it gives CASSLGQGIYNEQFF.

This clonotype has ten or more counts. The chain carries TRBV24-1 and TRBJ1-2; 7 bases map to TRBD1. Germline V gives CDR1 KGHDR, CDR2 SFDVKD. The V gene end was trimmed by 4 bases and the J gene end by 7 bases; junction bases not matched to a gene: 8. The CDR3 is 14 residues long. CDR3 protein: CATSDADRVVGYTF. The CDR3 DNA is TGTGCCACCAGTGACGCCGACAGGGTTGTTGGCTACACCTTC.

This clonotype was counted ten times or more. The chain employs TRBV11-2 and TRBJ2-3; the D gene is possibly TRBD2 (5 bases). In germline, CDR1 is SGHAT, CDR2 FQNNGV. The CDR3 length is 20 residues. Trimming cost V 2 bases and J 3 bases, with 27 bases left between them. CDR3 nucleotides: TGTGCCAGCAGCTTAACTCCGTACCCTTTAATCTCGAGGGCTACAGATACGCAGTATTTT. Its protein product is CASSLTPYPLISRATDTQYF.

This clonotype was seen at least ten times. A junction boundary mismatches the germline segment, possibly from a read error. The CDR3 DNA follows: TGTGCCAGCAGCGTAGCGTCGGGGGGCACTGAAGCTTTCTTT. Its translation is CASSVASGGTEAFF. The chain employs TRBV7-9 and TRBJ1-1, with a weak D call TRBD1 (5 bases). The CDR3 runs to 14 residues. The germline gives CDR1 SEHNR, CDR2 FQNEAQ (reference sequence).

The V call is TRBV10-3, the J call TRBJ2-2; D might be TRBD1 (5 bases). Germline V gene lookup returns CDR1 ENHRY and CDR2 SYGVKD. CDR3 size: 15 residues. V was cut by 4 bases and J by 1 base, with 10 bases left in between. The CDR3 is CAISALGQNTGELFF. CDR3 in DNA: TGTGCCATCAGTGCCCTAGGACAGAACACCGGGGAGCTGTTTTTT.

This clonotype came up many times. The chain has TRBV29-1 and TRBJ2-3, with TRBD2 matching 8 bases. CDR1 and CDR2 (germline): SQVTM, ANQGSEA. The V and J ends lost 4 bases and 4 bases, in that order; junction bases with no gene match: 10. The CDR3 contains 15 residues. CDR3 in amino acids: CSVVWSGRAADTQYF. In DNA, the CDR3 is TGCAGCGTTGTTTGGAGCGGGAGAGCGGCAGATACGCAGTATTTT.

In this sample, this clonotype turned up a few times. This sequence joins TRBV30 and TRBJ2-1, with 7 bases identical to TRBD2. Germline V CDR1 and CDR2: GTSNPN, SVGIG (reference sequence). The CDR3 loop spans 14 amino acids. After removal of 0 bases from V and 7 bases from J, the junction contained 6 bases not matched to a gene. CDR3 amino acids: CAWSVPLGGNEQFF. The CDR3 DNA reads as TGTGCCTGGAGTGTACCCCTGGGAGGGAATGAGCAGTTCTTC.

V and J are TRBV5-1 and TRBJ1-3; D perhaps matches TRBD1 (5 bases). This CDR3 is built from 13 residues. Germline CDR1 and CDR2: SGHRS and YFSETQ. The V end lost 1 base, the J end lost 3 bases, and 5 bases lay between the germline ends. CDR3 amino acids: CASSLQGGNTIYF. The CDR3 coding sequence is TGCGCCAGCAGCTTGCAGGGTGGAAACACCATATATTTT.

Ten or more counts support this clonotype. The chain recombines TRBV5-1 with TRBJ2-4; a possible D gene is TRBD1 (6 bases). CDR3 length: 17 amino acids. Germline CDR1 SGHRS, CDR2 YFSETQ. V was cut by 0 bases and J by 1 base, with 14 bases left in between. Here the CDR3 reads CASSLATGNAAKNIQYF. The CDR3 region has the DNA TGCGCCAGCAGCTTGGCCACAGGGAATGCGGCCAAAAACATTCAGTACTTC.

The chain uses TRBV6-5 and TRBJ2-7; D is ambiguous. This CDR3 comprises 13 residues. Germline assignment: CDR1 MNHEY and CDR2 SVGAGI. The V gene lost 5 bases and the J gene lost 2 bases, with 10 bases spanning the gap. This CDR3 reads CASSLEIPYEQYF. The DNA for the CDR3 is TGTGCCAGCAGTCTCGAAATACCCTACGAGCAGTACTTC.